The 12 T cell receptor beta chains reported below all come from one sample, sequenced in a study of human T cells and chemical hapten exposure. As for time point: patch test 1, 2 weeks after DPC sensitization. Treatment here: therapeutic diphenylcyclopropenone sensitization with weekly scalp DPC. TCRdb reprocessed the RACE reads via MiXCR and lists one record per CDR3 protein. Here the sample spans around 100,000 distinct CDR3 sequences, about 10% being singletons. The input for sequencing was whole blood, taken in connection with sensitization to the hapten diphenylcyclopropenone (DPC). These receptors were taken from a woman between 35 and 50 years old with alopecia areata. Some clones in this sample may be carry-over from other donors' samples.

Ten or more counts support this clonotype. The chain uses TRBV6-2 or TRBV6-3 and TRBJ2-7, with no clear D. Trimming pared 5 bases from V and 3 bases from J, leaving 17 bases between. Germline lookup yields CDR1 MNHEY and CDR2 SVGEGT. The CDR3 consists of 15 residues. The CDR3, as DNA: TGTGCCAGCAGTAGGGTCGGCCTCGCACTCTACGAGCAGTACTTC. Its protein is CASSRVGLALYEQYF.

The chain joins TRBV6-2 or TRBV6-3 to TRBJ2-7, with D possibly matching TRBD1 (6 bases). Germline-derived CDR1 and CDR2 are MNHEY and SVGEGT. The CDR3 sequence is 17 residues long. Trimming removed 0 bases from V and 0 bases from J, with 15 bases in between. The CDR3 nucleotides are TGTGCCAGCAGTTACTCGGCAGGGGCCCTCAGCTCCTACGAGCAGTACTTC. It is translated as CASSYSAGALSSYEQYF.

This clonotype was seen only a few times. The CDR3 protein is CASNNTKTGIEQYF. In nucleotides, the CDR3 is TGTGCCAGCAACAACACAAAGACAGGGATCGAGCAGTACTTC. The chain joins TRBV21-1 to TRBJ2-7; TRBD1, as called in the table, went unchecked against the DNA. TRBV21-1 has pseudogene status. This CDR3 region has 14 residues.

This clonotype appeared a few times. V and J are TRBV27 and TRBJ2-1; D possibly uses TRBD1 or TRBD2 (6 bases each). Trimming removed 5 bases at V and 0 bases at J, with 14 bases between. The CDR3 is 16 residues long. Germline CDR1 reads MNHEY; CDR2 reads SMNVEV (reference sequence). This CDR3 is CASSPEGGGSYNEQFF. The CDR3 DNA sequence: TGTGCCAGCAGTCCAGAGGGGGGAGGCTCCTACAATGAGCAGTTCTTC.

This clonotype was seen many times. V usage is TRBV11-3 and J usage is TRBJ2-1, with 8 bases lining up with TRBD1. CDR1 is SGHNT, CDR2 YENEEA, per germline. Losses at the gene ends were 5 bases for V and 9 bases for J; bases not matched to a gene: 12. This CDR3 has 15 amino acids. The CDR3 nucleotides are TGTGCCAGCAGCGATAGGACAGGGAACCTCCCTGAGCAGTTCTTC. The encoded protein is CASSDRTGNLPEQFF. Looking up the rest from reference TRBV11-3 and TRBJ2-1 gives the full variable domain: EAGVVQSPRYKIIEKKQPVAFWCNPISGHNTLYWYLQNLGQGPELLIRYENEEAVDDSQLPKDRFSAERLKGVDSTLKIQPAELGDSAVYLCASSDRTGNLPEQFFGPGTRLTVL.

Written as DNA, the CDR3 is TGCAGCGTTGAAGAAGGTCCCCAGTACTTC. As protein: CSVEEGPQYF. V and J are TRBV29-1 and TRBJ2-5; no firm D call. Deletions cut 0 bases from V and 9 bases from J, with 5 bases between. CDR1 and CDR2 from the germline V gene are SQVTM and ANQGSEA. This CDR3 has 10 residues.

J is TRBJ1-5 and V is TRBV19; 12 bases align to TRBD1. V gave up 6 bases and J gave up 2 bases; unmatched junction bases: 14. The CDR3 covers 19 residues. Germline V gives CDR1 LNHDA, CDR2 SQIVND (reference sequence). The CDR3 spells CASRKKPGQGARGNQPQHF. The CDR3 DNA follows: TGTGCCAGTAGGAAAAAGCCGGGACAGGGGGCGCGGGGCAATCAGCCCCAGCATTTT.

This clonotype was found a few times. The chain has TRBV18 and TRBJ1-4; maybe TRBD1 (6 bases). Per the germline V gene, CDR1 is KGHSH and CDR2 is LQKENI. The CDR3 totals 16 residues. The V and J ends lost 6 bases and 0 bases respectively, with 14 bases between them. The CDR3 DNA follows: TGTGCCAGCTCGATGGACAGCATTGCAACTAATGAAAAACTGTTTTTT. Translated, it gives CASSMDSIATNEKLFF.

The chain links TRBV12-3 or TRBV12-4 to TRBJ2-1, with D unresolved. V lost 5 bases and J 8 bases, leaving 13 bases between the germline ends. The CDR3 length is 13 residues. CDR3: CASSGALVDEQFF. In nucleotides, the CDR3 is TGTGCCAGCAGTGGAGCTCTCGTTGATGAGCAGTTCTTC.

This clonotype was seen ten or more times. The genes are TRBV11-2 and TRBJ1-1; D gene unclear. Trimming removed 6 bases from V and 3 bases from J, with 8 bases in between. This CDR3 has 12 amino acids. CDR1 is SGHAT and CDR2 is FQNNGV in the germline V gene. CDR3 loop: CASSRSHTEAFF. The CDR3 nucleotides are TGTGCCAGCAGTCGCAGCCACACTGAAGCTTTCTTT. Full variable domain (outside the CDR3, taken from reference TRBV11-2 and TRBJ1-1): EAGVAQSPRYKIIEKRQSVAFWCNPISGHATLYWYQQILGQGPKLLIQFQNNGVVDDSQLPKDRFSAERLKGVDSTLKIQPAKLEDSAVYLCASSRSHTEAFFGQGTRLTVV.

This clonotype showed up many times. The chain uses TRBV24-1 and TRBJ2-7; 10 bases are shared with TRBD2. The CDR3 runs to 14 residues. The germline V gene encodes CDR1 KGHDR and CDR2 SFDVKD. V was clipped by 4 bases and J by 7 bases; unmatched bases: 6. The CDR3 spells CATSEASGSGEQYF. The CDR3 region has the DNA TGTGCCACCAGTGAAGCTAGCGGGAGTGGGGAGCAGTACTTC.

This clonotype was counted at least ten times. This sequence joins TRBV9 and TRBJ2-2; TRBD1 matches 9 bases. The V segment lost 5 bases and the J segment 7 bases; nucleotides outside the gene matches: 9. Germline V gene lookup returns CDR1 SGDLS and CDR2 YYNGEE. The CDR3 covers 15 residues. The CDR3, as DNA: TGTGCCAGCAGTACCACCGGGACAGGGAGCGGGGAGCTGTTTTTT. Translation gives CASSTTGTGSGELFF.